This T cell receptor (beta chain) comes out of a study of blood T cell repertoires in COVID-19. Study summary: Specimens from acute and convalescent COVID-19 originated in the United States, Italy and Spain. Sample material is recorded as cDNA or gDNA derived from T cells, B-cell-depleted T cells, or PBMCs.

Germline CDR1 is SGHNT and CDR2 is YENEEA. V gave up 1 base and J gave up 12 bases, with 17 bases separating them. This CDR3 contains 14 residues. Authors' analysis steps: Reference gene primer amplification gave nucleated cell count estimates. The assay was immunoSEQ multiplex PCR, and TCRdb's table has in-frame clones only and misses some. V, J and clone size were drawn from that table, and D and trimming were deduced from the DNA. The repertoire includes more than 70,000 clones, about four fifths of them detected once, and about 4.8% sits in the top ten. The rearrangement joins TRBV11-3 to TRBJ2-3; D is possibly TRBD2 (7 bases). The sequence was collected from a woman older than 75 with active or convalescent COVID-19. Sequences were obtained from peripheral blood. CDR3 sequence reads: CASSLAQLSGTQYF. As DNA, the CDR3 is TGTGCCAGCAGCTTAGCCCAACTCAGCGGGACACAGTATTTT.